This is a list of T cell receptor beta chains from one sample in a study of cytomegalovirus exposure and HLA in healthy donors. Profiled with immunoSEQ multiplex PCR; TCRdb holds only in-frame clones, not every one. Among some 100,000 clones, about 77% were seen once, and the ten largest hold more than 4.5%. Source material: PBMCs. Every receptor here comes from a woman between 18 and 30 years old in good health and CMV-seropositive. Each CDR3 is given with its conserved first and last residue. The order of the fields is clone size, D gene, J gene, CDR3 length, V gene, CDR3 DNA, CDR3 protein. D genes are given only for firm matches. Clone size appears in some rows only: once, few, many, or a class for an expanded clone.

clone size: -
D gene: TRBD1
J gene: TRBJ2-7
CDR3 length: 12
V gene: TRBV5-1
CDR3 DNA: TGCGCCAGCAGTGGACAGGGGCACGAGCAGTACTTC
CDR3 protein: CASSGQGHEQYF

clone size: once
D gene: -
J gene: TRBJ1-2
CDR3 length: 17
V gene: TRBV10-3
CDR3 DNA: TGTGCCATCAGTGAGTATCAAGAATCAGGGGAAGACTATGGCTACACCTTC
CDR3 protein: CAISEYQESGEDYGYTF

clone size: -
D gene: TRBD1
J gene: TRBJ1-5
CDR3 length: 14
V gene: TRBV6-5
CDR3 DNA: TGTGCCAGCAGTTCTCGACAGGGGACTCAGCCCCAGCATTTT
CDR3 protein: CASSSRQGTQPQHF

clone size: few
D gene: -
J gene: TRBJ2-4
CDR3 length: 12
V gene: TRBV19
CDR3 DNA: TGTGCCACAGGGTGGACCAAAAACATTCAGTACTTC
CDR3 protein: CATGWTKNIQYF

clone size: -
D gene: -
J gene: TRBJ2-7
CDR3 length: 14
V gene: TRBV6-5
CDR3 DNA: TGTGCCAGCAGTTACTCAGAGGGGGCGGGGGAGCAGTACTTC
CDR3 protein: CASSYSEGAGEQYF

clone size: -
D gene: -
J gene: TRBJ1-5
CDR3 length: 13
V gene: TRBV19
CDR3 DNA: TGTGCCAGTAATCAGGGGCTGGATCAGCCCCAGCATTTT
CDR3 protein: CASNQGLDQPQHF

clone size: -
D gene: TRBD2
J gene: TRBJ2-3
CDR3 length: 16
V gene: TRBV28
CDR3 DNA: TGTGCCAGCAGTCCTCCCCGAGCGGGAGCGACAGATACGCAGTATTTT
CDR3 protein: CASSPPRAGATDTQYF

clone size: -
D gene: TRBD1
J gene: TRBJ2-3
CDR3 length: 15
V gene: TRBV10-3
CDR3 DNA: TGTGCCATCAGTGGAGGGACAGGGAACACAGATACGCAGTATTTT
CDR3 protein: CAISGGTGNTDTQYF

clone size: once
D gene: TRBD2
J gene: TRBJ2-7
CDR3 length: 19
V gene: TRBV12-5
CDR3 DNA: TGTGCTAGTGGTTTGGACCGAGCTGGGGGCGGGAGGTTCGGATACGAGCAGTACTTC
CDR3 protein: CASGLDRAGGGRFGYEQYF

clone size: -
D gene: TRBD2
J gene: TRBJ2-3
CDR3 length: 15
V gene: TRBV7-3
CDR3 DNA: TGTGCCAGCAGCCCGACGGGACTAGCGTTAGATACGCAGTATTTT
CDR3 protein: CASSPTGLALDTQYF

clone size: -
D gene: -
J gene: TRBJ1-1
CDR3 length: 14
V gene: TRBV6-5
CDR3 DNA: TGTGCCAGCAGGTCCGTGGCGCGGGACACTGAAGCTTTCTTT
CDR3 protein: CASRSVARDTEAFF

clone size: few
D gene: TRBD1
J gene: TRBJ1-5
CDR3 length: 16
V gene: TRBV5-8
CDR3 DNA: TGTGCCAGCAGTGGGACAGGGGGTGGAAGCAATCAGCCCCAGCATTTT
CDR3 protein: CASSGTGGGSNQPQHF

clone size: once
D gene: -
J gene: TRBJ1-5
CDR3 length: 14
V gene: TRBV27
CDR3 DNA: TGTGCCAGCAGTTTGGGGGGGGCCGGTCAGCCCCAGCATTTT
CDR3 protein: CASSLGGAGQPQHF

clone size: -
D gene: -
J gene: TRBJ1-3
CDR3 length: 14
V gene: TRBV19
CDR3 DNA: TGTGCCAGTAGTAAGCGAGGGCCTGGAAACACCATATATTTT
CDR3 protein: CASSKRGPGNTIYF

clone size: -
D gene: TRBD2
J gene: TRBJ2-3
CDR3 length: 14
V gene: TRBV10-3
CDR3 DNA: TGTGCCATCAGGAGTGATGCGGGAGGGGATACGCAGTATTTT
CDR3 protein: CAIRSDAGGDTQYF

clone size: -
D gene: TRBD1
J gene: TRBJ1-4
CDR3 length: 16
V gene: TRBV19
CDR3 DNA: TGTGCCAGTAGTACCCAATTCGGGACAGGCCGTGGGGAACTGTTTTTT
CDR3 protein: CASSTQFGTGRGELFF

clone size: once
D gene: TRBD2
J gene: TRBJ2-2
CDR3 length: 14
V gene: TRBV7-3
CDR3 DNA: TGTGCCAGCAGCTCTGGACTAGCGGGAGGGGAGCTGTTTTTT
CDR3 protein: CASSSGLAGGELFF

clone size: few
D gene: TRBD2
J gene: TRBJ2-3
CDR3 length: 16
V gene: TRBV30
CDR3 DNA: TGTGCCTGGAGTCGGGACTACCCTTCGGGGACAGATACGCAGTATTTT
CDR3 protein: CAWSRDYPSGTDTQYF

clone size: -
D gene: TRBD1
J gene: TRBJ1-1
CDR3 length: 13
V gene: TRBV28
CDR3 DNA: TGTGCCATCGACTCGGGACAGACCCAGGAGGCTTTCTTT
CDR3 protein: CAIDSGQTQEAFF

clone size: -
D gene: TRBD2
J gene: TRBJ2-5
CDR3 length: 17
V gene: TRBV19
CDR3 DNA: TGTGCCAGTAGTATTGGGCCTAACACTAGCGGGCAGCAGACCCAGTACTTC
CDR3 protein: CASSIGPNTSGQQTQYF

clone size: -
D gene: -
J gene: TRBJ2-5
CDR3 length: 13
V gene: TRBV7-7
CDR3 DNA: TGTGCCAGCAGCCCCGGACTAACGAAGACCCAGTACTTC
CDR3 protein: CASSPGLTKTQYF

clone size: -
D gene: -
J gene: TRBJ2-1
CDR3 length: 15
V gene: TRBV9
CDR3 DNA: TGTGCCAGCAGCCCCAACAGGGGAGGATTAAATGAGCAGTTCTTC
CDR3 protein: CASSPNRGGLNEQFF

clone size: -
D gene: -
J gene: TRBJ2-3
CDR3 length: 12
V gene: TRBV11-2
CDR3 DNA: TGTGCCAGCAGCTCGTTCACAGATACGCAGTATTTT
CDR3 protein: CASSSFTDTQYF

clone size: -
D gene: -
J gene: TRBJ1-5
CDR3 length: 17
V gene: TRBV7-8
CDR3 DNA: TGTGCCAGCAGCTCATTACCCCGGGGTGCGGGCAATCAGCCCCAGCATTTT
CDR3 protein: CASSSLPRGAGNQPQHF

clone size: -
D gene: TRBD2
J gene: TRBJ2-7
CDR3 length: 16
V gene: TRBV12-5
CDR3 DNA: TGTGCTAGTGGCTGGACTAGCGGGACGAGCTCCTACGAGCAGTACTTC
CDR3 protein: CASGWTSGTSSYEQYF

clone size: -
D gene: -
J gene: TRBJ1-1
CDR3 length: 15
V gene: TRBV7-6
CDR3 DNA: TGTGCCAGCAGCTCAACAACAGGATTCGACACTGAAGCTTTCTTT
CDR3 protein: CASSSTTGFDTEAFF

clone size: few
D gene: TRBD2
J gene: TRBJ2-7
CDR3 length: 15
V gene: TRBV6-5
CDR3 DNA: TGTGCCAGCAGTTCTTTAGCGGGACCCCGCTACGAGCAGTACTTC
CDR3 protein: CASSSLAGPRYEQYF

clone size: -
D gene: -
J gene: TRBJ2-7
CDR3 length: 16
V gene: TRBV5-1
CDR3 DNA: TGCGCCAGCAGCTTGGAAAAGAGCTTCCCTTCGGGCGAGCAGTACTTC
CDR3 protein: CASSLEKSFPSGEQYF